This T cell receptor beta chain is drawn from a study of blood T cell repertoires in COVID-19. At the level of the study: T cells, B-cell-depleted T cells, or PBMCs supplied cDNA or gDNA.

Per the study methods: Quantification of nucleated cells was approximated via reference gene primer amplification. TCRdb's copy holds only in-frame clones and misses some; the assay was immunoSEQ multiplex PCR. D and trimming were read from the DNA, whereas the V and J calls and clone size are those reported in that table. The sample carries 310,000 or so clones, approximately 83% recorded once. The CDR3 sequence is 11 residues long. V shed 7 bases and J shed 4 bases, with 9 bases lying between them. CDR1 and CDR2 (germline): SGHRS, YFSETQ. The chain is built from TRBV5-1 and TRBJ2-7, with TRBD2 as a possible D gene (6 bases). The sequence was collected from a woman between 25 and 40 years old who had recovered from COVID-19. Sequencing was performed on peripheral blood. The CDR3 sequence: CASQGGYEQYF. Here the CDR3 DNA reads TGCGCCAGCCAAGGAGGGTACGAGCAGTACTTC.